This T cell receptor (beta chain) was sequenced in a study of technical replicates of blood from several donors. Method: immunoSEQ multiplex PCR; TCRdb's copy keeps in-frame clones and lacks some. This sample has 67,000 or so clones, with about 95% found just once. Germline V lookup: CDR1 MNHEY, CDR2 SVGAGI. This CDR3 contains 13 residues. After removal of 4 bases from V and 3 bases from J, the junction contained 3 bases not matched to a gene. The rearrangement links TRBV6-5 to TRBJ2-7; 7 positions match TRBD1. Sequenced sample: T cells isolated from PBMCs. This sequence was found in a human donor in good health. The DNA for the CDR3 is TGTGCCAGCAGTTGGGGACAGCACTACGAGCAGTACTTC. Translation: CASSWGQHYEQYF.